The sequence of this T cell receptor beta chain was determined in a study of PD-L1 blockade in urothelial cancer. Study details: When blood samples were assessed, the median T cell count was around 150,000.

Generated by immunoSEQ multiplex PCR, the TCRdb table keeps only in-frame clones and is missing some. The sample has fewer than 65,000 clones; around 88% are singletons. Time point reported: pretreatment peripheral blood. Metastatic or locally advanced urothelial carcinoma was present in the patients. The CDR3 has 15 amino acids. Trimming took 4 bases from V and 3 from J; bases not matched to a gene: 7. The germline gives CDR1 SQVTM, CDR2 ANQGSEA. Here the sequenced sample was PBMCs, taken around atezolizumab (anti-PD-L1) treatment. The gene calls are TRBV29-1 and TRBJ1-5; 9 bases agree with TRBD1. This TCR was sampled from a woman between 55 and 75 years old with urothelial cancer. The CDR3 loop reads CSVVQGTGTNQPQHF. The CDR3 bases are TGCAGCGTTGTGCAAGGGACAGGGACCAATCAGCCCCAGCATTTT.